This is a list of T cell receptor beta chains from one sample in a study of cytomegalovirus exposure and HLA in healthy donors. Profiling relied on immunoSEQ multiplex PCR, and the TCRdb table lists in-frame clones only, not all of them. The sample records under 200,000 clones, more than 70% being singletons. Sequencing input: PBMCs. The receptors were gathered from a male donor in good health and CMV-seronegative. CDR3s include the opening cysteine and the closing phenylalanine or tryptophan. The D gene is left open where the match is weak. For some rows the clone size is stated as once, few or many, or as a class when expanded; others skip it.

d_call	clone_size	v_call	j_call	cdr3_nt	cdr3_aa
-	-	TRBV25-1	TRBJ1-2	TGTGCCAGCACCGCTAACTATGGCTACACCTTC	CASTANYGYTF
-	few	TRBV2	TRBJ2-7	TGTGCCAGCAGTGGTGGGGGGGGGCGAAAGTCCTACGAGCAGTACTTC	CASSGGGGRKSYEQYF
-	few	TRBV5-4	TRBJ1-2	TGTGCCAGCAGCTTTGGGCAGGGGCGTGGCTACACCTTC	CASSFGQGRGYTF
-	-	TRBV6-5	TRBJ1-1	TGTGCCAGCAGTTATTCCATCGACAGCGCGAACACTGAAGCTTTCTTT	CASSYSIDSANTEAFF
-	-	TRBV2	TRBJ1-1	TGTGCCAGTGCGGTCAACACTGAAGCTTTCTTT	CASAVNTEAFF
-	-	TRBV27	TRBJ2-1	TGTGCCAGCAGTTTATCGGGCCCATCCGGCAATGAGCAGTTCTTC	CASSLSGPSGNEQFF
TRBD2	-	TRBV27	TRBJ2-7	TGTGCCAGCAGTTACGGGACTAGCGGCTACGAGCAGTACTTC	CASSYGTSGYEQYF
-	few	TRBV5-8	TRBJ1-2	TGTGCCAGCAGCTTGTCAGGCCTCTATGGCTACACCTTC	CASSLSGLYGYTF
-	few	TRBV4-2	TRBJ2-3	TGTGCCAGCAGCCAAGATCGAGCTCTCAGCACAGATACGCAGTATTTT	CASSQDRALSTDTQYF
TRBD2	once	TRBV10-1	TRBJ2-3	TGCGCCAGCATTATTAGCGGGGCAACAGATACGCAGTATTTT	CASIISGATDTQYF
TRBD1	few	TRBV2	TRBJ2-7	TGTGCCGGCCGGGACAGGGGAACCTACGAGCAGTACTTC	CAGRDRGTYEQYF
TRBD1	-	TRBV11-1	TRBJ2-7	TGTGCCAGCAGCTTACGGGGGGACAGGGCCTACGAGCAGTACTTC	CASSLRGDRAYEQYF
-	-	TRBV18	TRBJ2-7	TGTGCCAGCTCACCACGCAGGGAAGACGAGCAGTACTTC	CASSPRREDEQYF
TRBD2	-	TRBV5-1	TRBJ2-1	TGCGCCAGCAGTCCCGGGACTAGCCCTTACAATGAGCAGTTCTTC	CASSPGTSPYNEQFF
TRBD2	-	TRBV28	TRBJ2-7	TGTGCCAGCAGTCGCGCGACTAGCGGGAGAGGCGAGCAGTACTTC	CASSRATSGRGEQYF
TRBD1	-	TRBV19	TRBJ2-1	TGTGCCAGTAGTATGCGGAAGGGGGCTGTGAATGAGCAGTTCTTC	CASSMRKGAVNEQFF
-	-	TRBV7-9	TRBJ2-5	TGTGCCAGCAGCTTAGCGACGGGACAAGAGACCCAGTACTTC	CASSLATGQETQYF
TRBD2	-	TRBV6-5	TRBJ2-3	TGTGCCAGCGCTCCTAGCGGGGACACAGATACGCAGTATTTT	CASAPSGDTDTQYF
TRBD1	-	TRBV18	TRBJ1-4	TGTGCCAGCTCACCAGAGGGACAGTCTGAAAAACTGTTTTTT	CASSPEGQSEKLFF
TRBD2	few	TRBV27	TRBJ2-7	TGTGCCAGCAGCCTAACCCGTGGACTAGCGCCCTACGAGCAGTACTTC	CASSLTRGLAPYEQYF
TRBD1	few	TRBV4-2	TRBJ2-1	TGTGCCAGCAGCCGGCTACCCCGGGGAGACAGGGGCAATGAGCAGTTCTTC	CASSRLPRGDRGNEQFF
TRBD2	-	TRBV7-9	TRBJ2-7	TGTGCCAGCAGCCCGGGACTAGCAGGATACCTCCCGGTCTACGAGCAGTACTTC	CASSPGLAGYLPVYEQYF
-	-	TRBV28	TRBJ2-7	TGTGCCAGCACCCCGAGGGGGAAGGGTATGACCTACGAGCAGTACTTC	CASTPRGKGMTYEQYF
-	once	TRBV6-5	TRBJ1-1	TGTGCCAGCAAGGGAGGTGGCACTGAAGCTTTCTTT	CASKGGGTEAFF
-	-	TRBV5-4	TRBJ2-7	TGTGCCAGCAGCTTGCTGGGAGCGGGCGAGCAGTACTTC	CASSLLGAGEQYF
TRBD1	-	TRBV15	TRBJ2-7	TGTGCCACCAGGGGGGACAGTGCCTACGAGCAGTACTTC	CATRGDSAYEQYF
-	-	TRBV7-2	TRBJ2-2	TGTGCCAGCAGCTCCCTCCGACTAGTGCGTGCCGGGGAGCTGTTTTTT	CASSSLRLVRAGELFF
-	-	TRBV2	TRBJ1-5	TGTGCCAGCAGTGAAAGGCGGGGGGGCAATCAGCCCCAGCATTTT	CASSERRGGNQPQHF
-	once	TRBV28	TRBJ2-3	TGTGCCAGCAGTTTAGGTGGGGCTGGCACAGATACGCAGTATTTT	CASSLGGAGTDTQYF
TRBD1	once	TRBV5-1	TRBJ2-3	TGCGCCAGCAGCTGGGGACAGGGATACACAGATACGCAGTATTTT	CASSWGQGYTDTQYF
TRBD2	-	TRBV4-1	TRBJ2-7	TGCGCCAGCAGCCAAGGGGTAGCGGGGGGCCTCTACGAGCAGTACTTC	CASSQGVAGGLYEQYF
-	-	TRBV19	TRBJ1-5	TGTGCCAGTACTCCGGAAGGTAGCTATAGCAATCAGCCCCAGCATTTT	CASTPEGSYSNQPQHF
TRBD1	-	TRBV4-1	TRBJ1-5	TGCGCCAGCAGCCAAGAAGGCGGGACAGGGGTTAGCAATCAGCCCCAGCATTTT	CASSQEGGTGVSNQPQHF
TRBD1	-	TRBV5-6	TRBJ2-3	TGTGCCAGCAGCTTGGGGGGACAGGGAGCAGGTACGCAGTATTTT	CASSLGGQGAGTQYF
-	few	TRBV5-8	TRBJ2-1	TGTGCCAGCAGCCGAAGGAGAAATGAGCAGTTCTTC	CASSRRRNEQFF
-	few	TRBV19	TRBJ1-4	TGTGCCAGTAGTATGGGGAGTGGATTCGAAAAACTGTTTTTT	CASSMGSGFEKLFF
-	-	TRBV5-1	TRBJ2-3	TGCGCCAGCAGCTTGGGACTTAGCACAGATACGCAGTATTTT	CASSLGLSTDTQYF
TRBD2	few	TRBV10-3	TRBJ2-5	TGTGCCATCAGTAGGAGCGGGGAGGGCCAAGAGACCCAGTACTTC	CAISRSGEGQETQYF
-	few	TRBV6-1	TRBJ2-1	TGTGCCAGCAGTCAGGGATTATACAATGAGCAGTTCTTC	CASSQGLYNEQFF
-	-	TRBV2	TRBJ2-7	TGTGCCAGCTTAGCCGACAGCTCCTACGAGCAGTACTTC	CASLADSSYEQYF
TRBD1	-	TRBV13	TRBJ2-7	TGTGCCAGCAGACTAGGACAGGGAGCCGAGCAGTACTTC	CASRLGQGAEQYF
TRBD2	-	TRBV9	TRBJ2-5	TGTGCCAGCAGCGTTGATGCGGGGGGCCGGGGGGAGACCCAGTACTTC	CASSVDAGGRGETQYF
TRBD1	-	TRBV19	TRBJ1-5	TGTGCCAGTAGTGCGACAGGGTGGCTCTTGTTTCGGAATCAGCCCCAGCATTTT	CASSATGWLLFRNQPQHF
TRBD2	-	TRBV11-2	TRBJ2-1	TGTGCCAGCAGCTTATTAGGCGGGAGTGGTAGCAATGAGCAGTTCTTC	CASSLLGGSGSNEQFF
-	-	TRBV5-1	TRBJ1-5	TGCGCCAGCAGCTTGACGTCAGGGGTGAATCAGCCCCAGCATTTT	CASSLTSGVNQPQHF
TRBD2	-	TRBV10-3	TRBJ2-1	TGTGCCATCAGCCAACTAGCGGGAGACAATGAGCAGTTCTTC	CAISQLAGDNEQFF